The source of this T cell receptor beta chain is a study of naive and memory T cell subsets. General study results and limits: Naive repertoires, especially CD8, held a few larger clonotypes, possibly memory cells re-expressing CD45RA.

The beta constant-region primer was an equimolar mix of two oligonucleotides covering TRBC1 and TRBC2. Four rounds of PCR amplified the ligated cDNA using nested alpha and beta constant-region primers plus SP2. TCRdb used MiXCR to reprocess the UMI-ligation and nested PCR reads, holding one entry per CDR3 protein. The data hold over 100,000 distinct CDR3 sequences, with approximately 15% observed a single time. This clonotype was counted ten times or more. What it binds is not known. The germline gives CDR1 MNHEY, CDR2 SVGAGI. The V gene lost 1 base and the J gene lost 1 base, with 3 bases spanning the gap. This CDR3 spans 13 amino acids.

The source is a human donor in good health. The chain uses TRBV6-5 and TRBJ2-3; D is unresolved. The sample consisted of naive CD8+ T cells from blood. The CDR3 nucleotides are TGTGCCAGCAGTTACTTGGGCACAGATACGCAGTATTTT. Translation gives CASSYLGTDTQYF.